One and the same sample provided the 8 T cell receptor beta chains below, sequenced in a study of cytomegalovirus exposure and HLA in healthy donors (dated by TCRdb to about 2017). Libraries came from the immunoSEQ multiplex PCR assay. For the multiplex PCR, a mixture combining 60 forward primers for TCR Vbeta segments and 13 reverse primers for TCR Jbeta segments was used. The table was pulled from immuneACCESS by TCRdb, which kept in-frame rearrangements only. Such tables lose some clones; where checked, under half of the loss comes from unresolved V genes, and the rest has no known cause. The sample table records about 55,000 clones. The ten largest clones add up to 8.9% of the sample. Sequences were obtained from PBMCs. Every receptor here comes from a man between 45 and 60 years old in good health and CMV-seropositive.

The J gene is TRBJ2-2, the V gene TRBV4-3, with 9 bases fitting TRBD1. This CDR3 contains 16 residues. Germline V gene lookup returns CDR1 LGHNA and CDR2 YSLEER. The J segment lost 7 bases and the V segment lost 0 bases, leaving 6 bases of the junction unmatched. The CDR3 here is CASSQDPDRGHGELFF. The CDR3 DNA reads as TGCGCCAGCAGCCAAGACCCGGACAGGGGCCACGGGGAGCTGTTTTTT.

This rearrangement joins TRBV6-5 to TRBJ1-2; 9 nucleotides line up with TRBD1. The J segment lost 6 bases and the V segment lost 5 bases, leaving 4 bases of the junction unmatched. CDR3 length: 13 residues. Germline V CDR1 and CDR2: MNHEY, SVGAGI. CDR3 nucleotides: TGTGCCAGCAGTCGGGGGACAGGGAATGGCTACACCTTC. It translates to CASSRGTGNGYTF.

On this clone itself: This sample includes further DNA sequences coding for the same CDR3. The rearrangement joins TRBV29-1 to TRBJ1-5; D gene ambiguous. The CDR3 contains 13 residues. The germline V gene has CDR1 SQVTM and CDR2 ANQGSEA. The V gene lost 2 bases and the J gene lost 3 bases, with 8 bases spanning the gap. CDR3 nucleotide sequence: TGCAGCGTTGAACGGAGGACCAATCAGCCCCAGCATTTT. Amino acid sequence: CSVERRTNQPQHF.

This chain links TRBV6-1 with TRBJ1-5, with D uncertain. V lost 4 bases to trimming and J lost 7 bases, with 5 bases between them. CDR1 MNHNS and CDR2 SASEGT come from the germline V gene. The CDR3 loop spans 11 amino acids. DNA for the CDR3: TGTGCCAGCAGTGCCGTCCAGCCCCAGCATTTT. Protein sequence: CASSAVQPQHF.

V usage is TRBV9 and J usage is TRBJ2-3, with TRBD2 matching 11 bases. Germline V gene lookup returns CDR1 SGDLS and CDR2 YYNGEE. The V segment lost 3 bases and the J segment 6 bases; nucleotides outside the gene matches: 6. The CDR3 has 15 amino acids. The DNA for the CDR3 is TGTGCCAGCAGCGCCGGGACTAGCGGCGCCGATACGCAGTATTTT. It specifies CASSAGTSGADTQYF.

In DNA form, the CDR3 reads TGTGCCAGCAGCTTATTTGTTCCGGGGACAGGCGAGCAGTACTTC. Protein: CASSLFVPGTGEQYF. The chain carries TRBV7-2 and TRBJ2-7; 8 positions match TRBD1. This CDR3 comprises 15 residues. CDR1 is SGHTA, CDR2 FQGNSA, per germline. V was pared by 2 bases and J by 6 bases, with 9 bases of the junction left unmatched.

The chain carries TRBV19 and TRBJ1-1; possibly TRBD1 for D (6 bases). The ends were cut back, 1 base at V and 1 base at J, with 10 bases in the middle. Germline CDR1 LNHDA, CDR2 SQIVND (reference sequence). The CDR3 has 15 residues. CDR3: CASSIATGTNTEAFF. The CDR3 DNA reads TGTGCCAGTAGTATAGCAACAGGGACGAACACTGAAGCTTTCTTT.

This rearrangement joins TRBV23-1 to TRBJ2-7; TRBD1 agrees at 9 bases. TRBV23-1 is known as an ORF, though its function is uncertain. This CDR3 spans 15 amino acids. V lost 0 bases, J lost 7 bases, and 7 bases stayed unmatched. The CDR3 spells CASSQSGDRVREQYF. Here the CDR3 DNA reads TGCGCCAGCAGTCAATCGGGGGACAGGGTGCGAGAGCAGTACTTC.